These 9 T cell receptor beta chains originate from one sample sequenced in a study of human T cells and chemical hapten exposure. From the RACE reads, TCRdb called clonotypes with MiXCR, one entry per CDR3 protein. The sample records fewer than 500,000 distinct CDR3 sequences, roughly 5% being singletons. The sample's time point: patch test 1, 2 weeks after DPC sensitization. Treatment given: therapeutic diphenylcyclopropenone sensitization with weekly scalp DPC. This specimen was whole blood, taken in connection with sensitization to the hapten diphenylcyclopropenone (DPC). The receptor source for this set is a woman between 50 and 59 years old with alopecia areata. Some clones in this sample may be carry-over from other donors' samples.

In its sample, this clonotype was seen many times. The rearrangement links TRBV24-1 to TRBJ2-3, with 9 bases that match TRBD2. Germline trimming cut 1 base from V and 1 base from J; bases unmatched to any gene: 2. The CDR3 extends over 16 amino acids. CDR1 is KGHDR, CDR2 SFDVKD, per germline. In DNA, the CDR3 is TGTGCCACCAGTGATTTCTCTAGCGGGGGCACAGATACGCAGTATTTT. Encoded protein: CATSDFSSGGTDTQYF.

The rearrangement uses TRBV7-2 and TRBJ1-1, with D hard to call. The germline V and J ends were trimmed by 5 bases and 3 bases, with 13 bases remaining between them. Germline assignment: CDR1 SGHTA and CDR2 FQGNSA. The CDR3 contains 14 residues. For the CDR3, the DNA is TGTGCCAGCAGCACTTGGACCAGCCACACTGAAGCTTTCTTT. The encoded protein is CASSTWTSHTEAFF.

The table lists this clonotype with many counts. The chain combines TRBV6-5 with TRBJ2-3, with 10 nucleotides matching TRBD2. This CDR3 is 15 amino acids long. With V trimmed by 5 bases and J by 1 base, 3 bases remained unmatched. From germline, CDR1 is MNHEY and CDR2 SVGAGI. The CDR3, as DNA: TGTGCCAGCAGTCGCGGGACTAGCGGCACAGATACGCAGTATTTT. Translating gives CASSRGTSGTDTQYF.

This clonotype was observed at least ten times. The chain is built from TRBV4-2 and TRBJ1-5; D remains ambiguous. Trimming left V 0 bases short and J 0 bases short, with 9 bases between. The CDR3 has 16 amino acids. Per the germline V gene, CDR1 is LGHNA and CDR2 is YNFKEQ. CDR3 in amino acids: CASSQESGSSNQPQHF. In DNA, the CDR3 is TGTGCCAGCAGCCAAGAGTCAGGATCTAGCAATCAGCCCCAGCATTTT.

This clonotype occurred a few times. The rearrangement links TRBV11-2 to TRBJ2-3, with 8 bases lining up with TRBD2. V trimming: 0 bases; J trimming: 7 bases; junction bases outside the gene matches: 9. The CDR3 has 16 residues. From germline, CDR1 is SGHAT and CDR2 FQNNGV. CDR3 nucleotide sequence: TGTGCCAGCAGCTTAGAGCGGGAGGCCGGGTTGAATACGCAGTATTTT. Protein sequence: CASSLEREAGLNTQYF.

At least ten counts were recorded for this clonotype. The V call is TRBV2, the J call TRBJ1-2; D is undetermined. CDR1 is SNHLY and CDR2 is FYNNEI in the germline V gene. The CDR3 spans 13 residues. Trimming took 7 bases from V and 4 from J, leaving 13 bases between them. In nucleotides, the CDR3 is TGTGCCAGCAAAGGAGAGTTAGGCTATGGCTACACCTTC. Encoded protein: CASKGELGYGYTF.

In its sample, this clonotype was seen many times. The chain carries TRBV6-2 or TRBV6-3 and TRBJ1-4; D unclear. V was trimmed by 5 bases and J by 0 bases, leaving 10 bases between them. Germline values: CDR1 MNHEY, CDR2 SVGEGT. The CDR3 runs 15 residues. The CDR3: CASSRRFATNEKLFF. In nucleotides, the CDR3 is TGTGCCAGCAGTCGACGGTTTGCAACTAATGAAAAACTGTTTTTT.

Details on this clonotype: Relative to the germline gene, one junction end is altered; a read error may explain this. The chain carries TRBV5-1 and TRBJ1-2; perhaps TRBD1 as D (5 bases). The CDR3 has 14 amino acids. The germline gives CDR1 SGHRS, CDR2 YFSETQ. CDR3 amino acids: CASSPAGRNYGFTF. CDR3 DNA sequence: TGCGCCAGCAGCCCCGCAGGGAGAAACTATGGCTTCACCTTC.

There are many counts of this clonotype. One end of the junction fails to match germline, which may point to a read error. The chain joins TRBV7-9 to TRBJ2-7; no firm D call. Germline-derived CDR1 and CDR2 are SEHNR and FQNEAQ (reference sequence). This CDR3 region has 12 residues. The CDR3 DNA reads as TGTGCCAGCAGCTCAGAGGTGGATGAGGTGCACTTC. Encoded protein: CASSSEVDEVHF.